A single sample is the source of the 15 T cell receptor beta chains below, sequenced in a study of human T cells and chemical hapten exposure. One entry per CDR3 protein results from TCRdb running MiXCR on the RACE reads. There are 87,000 or so distinct CDR3 sequences in the sample; approximately 9.9% occur only once, and around 3.6% lies in the top ten. Indicated time point: pre-sensitization, week 0. Treatment specified: therapeutic diphenylcyclopropenone sensitization with weekly scalp DPC. The material was whole blood, obtained in connection with sensitization to the hapten diphenylcyclopropenone (DPC). The receptors were sampled from a woman aged 40 to 50 with alopecia areata. Some clones in this sample may be carry-over from other donors' samples.

The rearrangement uses TRBV28 and TRBJ2-7, with TRBD1 as a possible D gene (6 bases). CDR3 length equals 16 residues. Trimming took off 6 bases at V and 4 bases at J, with 22 bases between the two ends. The germline gives CDR1 MDHEN, CDR2 SYDVKM. CDR3 region: CASSPETGPGLYEQYF. DNA for the CDR3: TGTGCCAGCAGCCCCGAGACAGGACCGGGGTTGTACGAGCAGTACTTC.

This clonotype was seen many times. The rearrangement links TRBV20-1 to TRBJ1-6; possibly TRBD1 for D (6 bases). V was clipped by 0 bases and J by 8 bases, with 17 bases between them. This CDR3 region has 16 residues. Germline CDR1 is DFQATT and CDR2 is SNEGSKA (reference sequence). This CDR3 reads CSARDASAGVYSPLHF. CDR3 in DNA: TGCAGTGCTAGAGATGCGTCGGCAGGGGTTTATTCACCCCTCCACTTT.

This clonotype was detected many times. The chain links TRBV28 to TRBJ2-5, with a tentative D call TRBD2 (6 bases). The length of the CDR3 is 13 residues. Germline V gene data show CDR1 as MDHEN and CDR2 as SYDVKM. Trimming took off 8 bases at V and 1 base at J, with 11 bases between the two ends. CDR3 DNA: TGTGCCAGCTCGCGGGGTACCCAAGAGACCCAGTACTTC. Its protein product is CASSRGTQETQYF.

The chain carries TRBV6-2 or TRBV6-3 and TRBJ1-3; D is undetermined. This CDR3 has 14 amino acids. Germline V gene data show CDR1 as MNHEY and CDR2 as SVGEGT. Trimming pared 4 bases from V and 0 bases from J, leaving 7 bases between. CDR3 amino acids: CASSSAFSGNTIYF. The CDR3 DNA follows: TGTGCCAGCAGTTCTGCCTTCTCTGGAAACACCATATATTTT.

The table lists this clonotype with many counts. J is TRBJ1-6 and V is TRBV7-9; no reliable D call. The germline CDR1 and CDR2 sequences are SEHNR and FQNEAQ (reference sequence). The germline V and J ends were trimmed by 4 bases and 8 bases, with 15 bases remaining between them. CDR3 length: 15 residues. The CDR3 nucleotides read TGTGCCAGCAGCTCTAAAGGATCGTTAGATTCACCCCTCCACTTT. Translating gives CASSSKGSLDSPLHF.

CDR3 protein: CASSLRTAMNTEAFF. CDR3 DNA sequence: TGTGCCAGCAGTTTGCGGACAGCCATGAACACTGAAGCTTTCTTT. V usage is TRBV12-3 or TRBV12-4 and J usage is TRBJ1-1, with D perhaps matching TRBD1 (6 bases). This CDR3 is 15 amino acids long. V was trimmed by 3 bases and J by 0 bases, leaving 11 bases between them.

This chain joins TRBV21-1 and TRBJ2-3; the table gives TRBD1 as D, unverified against the DNA. TRBV21-1 is classified as a pseudogene. CDR3 length: 17 amino acids. The DNA for the CDR3 is TGTGCCAGCAGTCCTGAGGGACAGGGTGGGAGCACAGATACGCAGTATTTT. Amino acid sequence: CASSPEGQGGSTDTQYF.

The chain recombines TRBV3-1 with TRBJ1-2, with D hard to call. Germline V lookup: CDR1 LGHDT, CDR2 YNNKEL (reference sequence). The CDR3 is 14 amino acids. The V end was cut by 2 bases, the J end by 0 bases, with 7 bases between. CDR3 DNA: TGTGCCAGCAGCCAAATGAACACTAACTATGGCTACACCTTC. Its translation: CASSQMNTNYGYTF.

In this sample, this clonotype turned up many times. The V and J genes are TRBV28 and TRBJ1-2; the D gene is possibly TRBD1 (6 bases). The germline V gene has CDR1 MDHEN and CDR2 SYDVKM. The V end was cut by 8 bases, the J end by 2 bases, with 9 bases between. CDR3 length: 12 amino acids. The CDR3 DNA sequence: TGTGCCAGCCTGACAGGCAACTATGGCTACACCTTC. This codes for CASLTGNYGYTF.

This clonotype has a single count. Just one base apart from a much larger clone, this may be a read error. The chain employs TRBV12-3 or TRBV12-4 and TRBJ2-7; possibly TRBD1 for D (5 bases). The CDR3 covers 13 residues. The CDR3 here is CTSSLAGNYEQYF. CDR3 DNA sequence: TGTACCAGCAGTTTGGCAGGGAACTACGAGCAGTACTTC.

The J gene is TRBJ2-2, the V gene TRBV9; TRBD2 aligns across 11 bases. The CDR3 is 16 amino acids. Unmatched junction bases numbered 6, after V lost 4 bases and J lost 4 bases. Germline V gene data show CDR1 as SGDLS and CDR2 as YYNGEE. CDR3 nucleotides: TGTGCCAGCAGCTCACTAGCGGGGGTATCCACCGGGGAGCTGTTTTTT. Translating gives CASSSLAGVSTGELFF.

This clonotype was detected many times. The rearrangement joins TRBV5-1 to TRBJ1-6; perhaps TRBD1 as D (5 bases). The germline V gene encodes CDR1 SGHRS and CDR2 YFSETQ. Trimming took 0 bases from V and 9 from J, leaving 7 bases between them. There are 13 residues in the CDR3. The CDR3 DNA follows: TGCGCCAGCAGCTTGGAGGGGACTTCACCCCTCCACTTT. This translates into CASSLEGTSPLHF.

This clonotype was counted only a few times. This chain links TRBV4-2 with TRBJ1-2, with 8 bases fitting TRBD1. The length of the CDR3 is 17 residues. The germline gives CDR1 LGHNA, CDR2 YNFKEQ. With V trimmed by 1 base and J by 0 bases, 7 bases remained unmatched. As DNA, the CDR3 is TGTGCCAGCAGCCAAGCATGGGTGACAGGGGCTAACTATGGCTACACCTTC. It encodes CASSQAWVTGANYGYTF.

This clonotype was counted at least ten times. The chain couples TRBV12-3 or TRBV12-4 to TRBJ1-2; D might be TRBD1 (6 bases). The CDR3 has 13 amino acids. V was clipped by 7 bases and J by 8 bases, with 17 bases between them. The CDR3 DNA sequence: TGTGCCAGCAAAACTAATCAGGGGAGCGGCTACACCTTC. Protein product: CASKTNQGSGYTF.

This clonotype was detected only a few times. The chain joins TRBV14 to TRBJ2-2; D perhaps matches TRBD1 (6 bases). Germline loops: CDR1 SGHDN, CDR2 FVKESK. CDR3 length equals 16 residues. Trimming took off 0 bases at V and 1 base at J, with 9 bases between the two ends. The chain's CDR3 is CASSQEQGLNTGELFF. CDR3 bases: TGTGCCAGCAGCCAAGAACAGGGTTTGAACACCGGGGAGCTGTTTTTT. Full variable domain (outside the CDR3, taken from reference TRBV14 and TRBJ2-2): EAGVTQFPSHSVIEKGQTVTLRCDPISGHDNLYWYRRVMGKEIKFLLHFVKESKQDESGMPNNRFLAERTGGTYSTLKVQPAELEDSGVYFCASSQEQGLNTGELFFGEGSRLTVL.